These T cell receptor beta chains were read from a single sample in a study of blood T cell repertoires in COVID-19. Profiling relied on immunoSEQ multiplex PCR, and the TCRdb table lists in-frame clones only, not all of them. Here the sample spans roughly 100,000 clones, over 70% being singletons. The specimen sequenced was peripheral blood. Source of these receptors: a woman of 80 years or more with acute or convalescent COVID-19. Each CDR3 is given with its conserved first and last residue. The D gene is left open where the match is weak. Part of the rows lack a size; the others show once, few, many or a class for expanded clones.

v_gene: TRBV5-1
j_gene: TRBJ1-2
abundance: many
d_gene: TRBD1
CDR3nt: TGCGCCAGCAGATCGGACAGGGTGGAAGGCTACACCTTC
CDR3aa: CASRSDRVEGYTF

v_gene: TRBV7-2
j_gene: TRBJ2-5
abundance: NA
d_gene: TRBD2
CDR3nt: TGTGCCAGCACCTTGGACTTAGCGGGAGTGAGGGAGACCCAGTACTTC
CDR3aa: CASTLDLAGVRETQYF

v_gene: TRBV9
j_gene: TRBJ2-5
abundance: once
d_gene: TRBD1
CDR3nt: TGTGCCAGTTCGGGACAGGGGAGGGAGACCCAGTACTTC
CDR3aa: CASSGQGRETQYF

v_gene: TRBV25-1
j_gene: TRBJ2-7
abundance: NA
d_gene: TRBD1
CDR3nt: TGTGCCAGCACCCCGGGACAGGGGGACCCCTACGAGCAGTACTTC
CDR3aa: CASTPGQGDPYEQYF

v_gene: TRBV4-3
j_gene: TRBJ2-7
abundance: NA
d_gene: TRBD2
CDR3nt: TGCGCCAGCAGCCAAGCGCTAGCGGGAGCCTACGAACAGTACTTC
CDR3aa: CASSQALAGAYEQYF

v_gene: TRBV6-5
j_gene: TRBJ1-2
abundance: NA
d_gene: TRBD1
CDR3nt: TGTGCCAGCAGTTACGACAGGGGGCGACGGTATGGCTACACCTTC
CDR3aa: CASSYDRGRRYGYTF

v_gene: TRBV4-1
j_gene: TRBJ2-7
abundance: NA
d_gene: TRBD2
CDR3nt: TGCGCCAGCAGCCAAGCAGTCCTAGCGGGAGTCGAGCAGTACTTC
CDR3aa: CASSQAVLAGVEQYF

v_gene: TRBV5-4
j_gene: TRBJ1-2
abundance: NA
d_gene: TRBD1
CDR3nt: TGTGCCAGCAGAAAACAGGGGGGTGACTATGGCTACACCTTC
CDR3aa: CASRKQGGDYGYTF

v_gene: TRBV28
j_gene: TRBJ1-6
abundance: NA
d_gene: NA
CDR3nt: TGTGCCAGCAGCCTCCCCCAGACAGGACAACTCCACTTT
CDR3aa: CASSLPQTGQLHF

v_gene: TRBV29-1
j_gene: TRBJ2-7
abundance: NA
d_gene: TRBD2
CDR3nt: TGCAGCGTTGAAAAATTAGCGGGAGTTAGCGAGCAGTACTTC
CDR3aa: CSVEKLAGVSEQYF

v_gene: TRBV9
j_gene: TRBJ2-7
abundance: NA
d_gene: TRBD2
CDR3nt: TGTGCCAGCAGCCCAAGCGGGAACGAGCAGTACTTC
CDR3aa: CASSPSGNEQYF

v_gene: TRBV7-2
j_gene: TRBJ1-6
abundance: NA
d_gene: TRBD1
CDR3nt: TGTGCCAGCAGCTTAGAATACAGGGGTAATTCACCCCTCCACTTT
CDR3aa: CASSLEYRGNSPLHF

v_gene: TRBV9
j_gene: TRBJ2-1
abundance: NA
d_gene: TRBD2
CDR3nt: TGTGCCAGCAGCGTAGAGGGAGGGTCCTACAATGAGCAGTTCTTC
CDR3aa: CASSVEGGSYNEQFF

v_gene: TRBV7-2
j_gene: TRBJ2-7
abundance: NA
d_gene: NA
CDR3nt: TGTGCCAGCATTCAGGTCTGCTCCTACGAGCAGTACTTC
CDR3aa: CASIQVCSYEQYF

v_gene: TRBV7-9
j_gene: TRBJ2-2
abundance: NA
d_gene: NA
CDR3nt: TGTGCCAGCAGCTCCGCAGGGGTAACCGGGGAGCTGTTTTTT
CDR3aa: CASSSAGVTGELFF

v_gene: TRBV11-2
j_gene: TRBJ1-5
abundance: NA
d_gene: NA
CDR3nt: TGTGCCAGCAGCCAGGCCGGAGGGATCAATAGCAATCAGCCCCAGCATTTT
CDR3aa: CASSQAGGINSNQPQHF

v_gene: TRBV4-3
j_gene: TRBJ2-2
abundance: NA
d_gene: NA
CDR3nt: TGCGCCAGCAGCCAAGATGTCCCGGGGGGCGGCGGGGAGCTGTTTTTT
CDR3aa: CASSQDVPGGGGELFF

v_gene: TRBV27
j_gene: TRBJ1-2
abundance: NA
d_gene: NA
CDR3nt: TGTGCCAGCAGTCCACAACACCTTAACTATGGCTACACCTTC
CDR3aa: CASSPQHLNYGYTF

v_gene: TRBV24-1
j_gene: TRBJ2-7
abundance: NA
d_gene: TRBD1
CDR3nt: TGTGCCACCAATCATCCGCCTGGGGACAGGGCAAAAAACGAGCAGTACTTC
CDR3aa: CATNHPPGDRAKNEQYF

v_gene: TRBV29-1
j_gene: TRBJ1-2
abundance: once
d_gene: NA
CDR3nt: TGCAGCGTTGCTCCCCCGGCAGGGAAGAGCTATGGCTACACCTTC
CDR3aa: CSVAPPAGKSYGYTF

v_gene: TRBV18
j_gene: TRBJ2-3
abundance: NA
d_gene: TRBD2
CDR3nt: TGTGCCAGCTCCCCGACTAGCGGAGCTCTCACAGATACGCAGTATTTT
CDR3aa: CASSPTSGALTDTQYF

v_gene: TRBV30
j_gene: TRBJ1-2
abundance: NA
d_gene: NA
CDR3nt: TGTGCCTGGAGCTTCAGGCGAATCTATGGCTACACCTTC
CDR3aa: CAWSFRRIYGYTF

v_gene: TRBV7-2
j_gene: TRBJ1-6
abundance: NA
d_gene: NA
CDR3nt: TGTGCCAGCAGCTTATCCCCCCCGCTCGAGAGGAATTCACCCCTCCACTTT
CDR3aa: CASSLSPPLERNSPLHF

v_gene: TRBV5-5
j_gene: TRBJ2-3
abundance: NA
d_gene: TRBD1
CDR3nt: TGTGCCAGCAGCAGGGAGACAGGGCACACAGATACGCAGTATTTT
CDR3aa: CASSRETGHTDTQYF

v_gene: TRBV18
j_gene: TRBJ1-4
abundance: NA
d_gene: NA
CDR3nt: TGTGCCAGCTCACCACGGGAGGAGGGTGGTGAAAAACTGTTTTTT
CDR3aa: CASSPREEGGEKLFF

v_gene: TRBV11-2
j_gene: TRBJ2-7
abundance: NA
d_gene: NA
CDR3nt: TGTGCCAGCAGCGGACCGGGAACTTCGTTCTCCTACGAGCAGTACTTC
CDR3aa: CASSGPGTSFSYEQYF

v_gene: TRBV3-1/TRBV3-2
j_gene: TRBJ1-6
abundance: once
d_gene: NA
CDR3nt: TGTGCCAGCAGCCAAGGGGCCTCTCCGAATAATTCACCCCTCCACTTT
CDR3aa: CASSQGASPNNSPLHF

v_gene: TRBV7-9
j_gene: TRBJ1-2
abundance: NA
d_gene: NA
CDR3nt: TGTGCCAGCAGGTTTTCAGGCACTGGCTACACCTTC
CDR3aa: CASRFSGTGYTF

v_gene: TRBV6-5
j_gene: TRBJ2-5
abundance: NA
d_gene: NA
CDR3nt: TGTGCCAGCAATCAGGCGGGCGGCGAGACCCAGTACTTC
CDR3aa: CASNQAGGETQYF

v_gene: TRBV5-4
j_gene: TRBJ1-2
abundance: NA
d_gene: TRBD1
CDR3nt: TGTGCCAGCAGCCCCCGGGACAGGGTAAACTATGGCTACACCTTC
CDR3aa: CASSPRDRVNYGYTF

v_gene: TRBV7-8
j_gene: TRBJ1-2
abundance: NA
d_gene: TRBD1
CDR3nt: TGTGCCAGCAGCTTGACCAGGGACAGCGGCTACACCTTC
CDR3aa: CASSLTRDSGYTF

v_gene: TRBV5-1
j_gene: TRBJ1-4
abundance: NA
d_gene: TRBD1
CDR3nt: TGCGCCAGCAGCTTTGGACAGGGTTCTGAAAAACTGTTTTTT
CDR3aa: CASSFGQGSEKLFF

v_gene: TRBV7-2
j_gene: TRBJ1-1
abundance: NA
d_gene: TRBD1
CDR3nt: TGTGCCAGCAGCTTAGGGGACAGGAGAAACACTGAAGCTTTCTTT
CDR3aa: CASSLGDRRNTEAFF

v_gene: TRBV9
j_gene: TRBJ2-1
abundance: NA
d_gene: TRBD2
CDR3nt: TGTGCCAGCAGCCTTCGGACTAGCGGGGGGTTGGTGGGTGAGCAGTTCTTC
CDR3aa: CASSLRTSGGLVGEQFF

v_gene: TRBV27
j_gene: TRBJ1-4
abundance: NA
d_gene: NA
CDR3nt: TGTGCCAGCAGTTTATCAGGAGGAGAAAAACTGTTTTTT
CDR3aa: CASSLSGGEKLFF

v_gene: TRBV2
j_gene: TRBJ1-6
abundance: NA
d_gene: NA
CDR3nt: TGTGCCAGCCAGGGGATGGGCTCACCCCTCCACTTT
CDR3aa: CASQGMGSPLHF

v_gene: TRBV15
j_gene: TRBJ2-2
abundance: NA
d_gene: NA
CDR3nt: TGTGCCACCAGCAGAATTGGGCAGGGAATAACCGGGGAGCTGTTTTTT
CDR3aa: CATSRIGQGITGELFF

v_gene: TRBV5-5
j_gene: TRBJ2-3
abundance: NA
d_gene: TRBD2
CDR3nt: TGTGCCAGCAGCGTTGGGACTAGCGGGGGGGCCCAAACACGGCGGCCGTATTTT
CDR3aa: CASSVGTSGGAQTRRPYF

v_gene: TRBV27
j_gene: TRBJ1-2
abundance: NA
d_gene: TRBD1
CDR3nt: TGTGCCAGCAGTTCGGGACAGAGTATTAGCTATGGCTACACCTTC
CDR3aa: CASSSGQSISYGYTF

v_gene: TRBV28
j_gene: TRBJ1-1
abundance: NA
d_gene: NA
CDR3nt: TGTGCCAGCAGACTAGAAAACACTGAAGCTTTCTTT
CDR3aa: CASRLENTEAFF

v_gene: TRBV24-1
j_gene: TRBJ1-5
abundance: NA
d_gene: NA
CDR3nt: TGTGCCACCAGTGATCGGACAGCGGGAGATAGCAATCAGCCCCAGCATTTT
CDR3aa: CATSDRTAGDSNQPQHF

v_gene: TRBV7-2
j_gene: TRBJ2-7
abundance: NA
d_gene: TRBD2
CDR3nt: TGTGCCAGCAGCGCACGACTAGCGGGAGGGCCAAGGGAGCAGTACTTC
CDR3aa: CASSARLAGGPREQYF

v_gene: TRBV28
j_gene: TRBJ2-1
abundance: NA
d_gene: TRBD2
CDR3nt: TGTGCCAGCAGTTCCTCGGGGACTAGGGCGAGAGAGCAGTTCTTC
CDR3aa: CASSSSGTRAREQFF

v_gene: TRBV7-3
j_gene: TRBJ2-2
abundance: NA
d_gene: TRBD1
CDR3nt: TGTGCCACCCGACCAGGGGGCAACACCGGGGAGCTGTTTTTT
CDR3aa: CATRPGGNTGELFF

v_gene: TRBV11-2
j_gene: TRBJ2-4
abundance: NA
d_gene: NA
CDR3nt: TGTGCCAGCAGCTTAGTAAGGGGCAGGGAAGTTAGCATTCAGTACTTC
CDR3aa: CASSLVRGREVSIQYF

v_gene: TRBV28
j_gene: TRBJ1-5
abundance: NA
d_gene: TRBD1
CDR3nt: TGTGCCAGCAGTTCACCCACAGACAGGGCCTCGAATCAGCCCCAGCATTTT
CDR3aa: CASSSPTDRASNQPQHF

v_gene: TRBV6-2/TRBV6-3
j_gene: TRBJ1-5
abundance: NA
d_gene: NA
CDR3nt: TGTGCCAGCAGTCCCGACATGGAACAGCCCCAGCATTTT
CDR3aa: CASSPDMEQPQHF

v_gene: TRBV7-8
j_gene: TRBJ1-5
abundance: NA
d_gene: NA
CDR3nt: TGTGCCAGCAGCTTACAGGGAGGGTATGGCAATCAGCCCCAGCATTTT
CDR3aa: CASSLQGGYGNQPQHF